Here is one T cell receptor (beta chain) with its context. Its antigen remains unidentified. The entry originates in a study of neurological immune-mediated disorders. Overall study findings and caveats: Expanded clones shared no CDR3 amino acid sequences across subjects, suggesting private repertoires in all groups.

A single record per CDR3 protein comes from TCRdb applying MiXCR to the 5' RACE reads. Of about 52,000 distinct CDR3 sequences listed, around 3.6% are singletons. The germline gives CDR1 SQVTM, CDR2 ANQGSEA. There are 14 residues in the CDR3. V lost 0 bases, J lost 0 bases, and 8 bases lay in between. Sequenced material: PBMCs. J is TRBJ1-2 and V is TRBV29-1, with no clear D. The clonotype originates from a man aged 25 to 40 with multiple sclerosis. CDR3 bases: TGCAGCGTTGAAGATCGCGGGGCTAACTATGGCTACACCTTC. It specifies CSVEDRGANYGYTF.